This T cell receptor (beta chain) was recovered during a study of T cell repertoires in cytomegalovirus infection. Turning to the study itself: Both CMV infection and a matching HLA type were indicated by public TCR beta signatures.

TCRdb passed the reads through MiXCR, listing each CDR3 protein once. The sample shows some 600,000 distinct CDR3 sequences, 24% of them seen only once. Findings and limits, study-wide: CMV carriers with the relevant HLA were identified by cumulative public TCR beta family frequency. The ex vivo response was dominated by HLA-C-restricted CMV-specific TCR beta clonotypes.

This clonotype was seen only a few times. No antigen is known for it. This CDR3 comprises 15 residues. Germline V gene sequence: CDR1 MNHNS, CDR2 SASEGT. Trimming took off 6 bases at V and 3 bases at J, with 18 bases between the two ends. V usage is TRBV6-1 and J usage is TRBJ2-7; D is possibly TRBD1 (5 bases). The source is a human donor in good health (CMV status not recorded). Some clones in this sample may be carry-over from other donors' samples. Specimen: CD8+ T cells from PBMCs. CDR3 in amino acids: CASSSRVAEDYEQYV. CDR3 DNA: TGTGCCAGCAGCAGCAGGGTTGCCGAAGACTACGAGCAGTACGTC.